These 20 T cell receptor beta chains were all obtained from the same sample, sequenced in a study of PD-L1 blockade in urothelial cancer. Time point here: peripheral blood 6 weeks after treatment start. Data came from immunoSEQ multiplex PCR; TCRdb stores just in-frame clones and leaves some out. This sample yields 40,000 to 45,000 clones, of which roughly nine tenths are seen a single time; 7.3% belongs to the top ten. The sequencing here drew on PBMCs, taken around atezolizumab (anti-PD-L1) treatment. Receptors originate from a man between 70 and 80 years old with urothelial cancer.

The chain uses TRBV10-3 and TRBJ2-6, with D possibly matching TRBD2 (7 bases). The CDR3 totals 20 residues. From germline, CDR1 is ENHRY and CDR2 SYGVKD. V shed 0 bases and J shed 2 bases, with 20 bases lying between them. The DNA of the CDR3 is TGTGCCATCAGTGAGTCGGGGGGGCACGGGGGAGTCGCTGGGGCCAACGTCCTGACTTTC. Translating it yields CAISESGGHGGVAGANVLTF.

This sequence joins TRBV14 and TRBJ2-7; D perhaps matches TRBD1 (5 bases). Per germline, CDR1 SGHDN and CDR2 FVKESK. V was shortened by 9 bases and J by 4 bases, with 19 bases between the two germline ends. This CDR3 is 14 amino acids long. The CDR3 reads CASPRMAGWYEQYF. As DNA, the CDR3 is TGTGCCAGTCCGAGGATGGCAGGGTGGTACGAGCAGTACTTC.

The J gene is TRBJ2-5, the V gene TRBV5-6; 9 bases map to TRBD2. This CDR3 contains 15 residues. CDR1 SGHDT and CDR2 YYEEEE come from the germline V gene. The J segment lost 3 bases and the V segment lost 4 bases, leaving 7 bases of the junction unmatched. The CDR3 loop reads CASSRRLAAKETQYF. The CDR3 coding sequence is TGTGCCAGCAGCCGACGACTAGCGGCAAAAGAGACCCAGTACTTC. The variable domain in full, completed from reference TRBV5-6 and TRBJ2-5, reads DAGVTQSPTHLIKTRGQQVTLRCSPKSGHDTVSWYQQALGQGPQFIFQYYEEEERQRGNFPDRFSGHQFPNYSSELNVNALLLGDSALYLCASSRRLAAKETQYFGPGTRLLVL.

V gene TRBV5-1 combines with J gene TRBJ2-2; 11 nucleotides align to TRBD2. The CDR3 has 17 amino acids. Germline V CDR1 and CDR2: SGHRS, YFSETQ. Germline trimming cut 4 bases from V and 5 bases from J; bases unmatched to any gene: 10. The CDR3 is CASSAVLAGVKTGELFF. The CDR3 bases are TGCGCCAGCAGCGCGGTACTAGCGGGAGTAAAGACCGGGGAGCTGTTTTTT.

The rearrangement links TRBV7-9 to TRBJ2-2, with 12 bases aligning to TRBD2. The CDR3 is 18 amino acids. The V gene's germline CDR1 is SEHNR and CDR2 FQNEAQ (reference sequence). The junction had 10 bases not matched to a gene; V was cut back by 1 base and J by 7 bases. The CDR3 nucleotides are TGTGCCAGCAGCTTAGACCTCCCTAGCGGGAGGGCTGGCGGGGAGCTGTTTTTT. It codes for CASSLDLPSGRAGGELFF. The full variable domain, with the rest looked up from reference TRBV7-9 and TRBJ2-2, is DTGVSQNPRHKITKRGQNVTFRCDPISEHNRLYWYRQTLGQGPEFLTYFQNEAQLEKSRLLSDRFSAERPKGSFSTLEIQRTEQGDSAMYLCASSLDLPSGRAGGELFFGEGSRLTVL.

The chain has TRBV18 and TRBJ1-1, with D perhaps matching TRBD1 (5 bases). The CDR3 covers 14 residues. Trimming took off 3 bases at V and 3 bases at J, with 11 bases between the two ends. CDR1 and CDR2 (germline): KGHSH, LQKENI. The CDR3 DNA reads TGTGCCAGCTCACCGGGCAGGGTTGACACTGAAGCTTTCTTT. Translation gives CASSPGRVDTEAFF.

The gene calls are TRBV27 and TRBJ2-1; TRBD2 matches at 7 bases. CDR1 and CDR2 (germline): MNHEY, SMNVEV (reference sequence). Losses at the gene ends were 4 bases for V and 6 bases for J; bases not matched to a gene: 12. The CDR3 totals 16 residues. The CDR3 bases are TGTGCCAGCAGTTCCACTCTAGCGGTAGCGGTCAATGAGCAGTTCTTC. Translation: CASSSTLAVAVNEQFF.

This clone was seen only once. For the CDR3, the DNA is TGTGCCAGCAGGGACTCCGTCGCAGATACGCAGTATTTT. Translation: CASRDSVADTQYF. This rearrangement joins TRBV6-5 to TRBJ2-3; D is perhaps TRBD2 (5 bases). Germline V gene sequence: CDR1 MNHEY, CDR2 SVGAGI. The CDR3 is 13 amino acids. Between the trimmed V and J ends, which lost 6 bases and 4 bases, there was a span of 11 bases.

The chain carries TRBV5-1 and TRBJ1-5, with D maybe TRBD1 (6 bases). From germline, CDR1 is SGHRS and CDR2 YFSETQ. The CDR3 covers 16 residues. The germline V and J ends were trimmed by 4 bases and 4 bases, with 18 bases remaining between them. This chain's CDR3 is CASSPRDTLRNQPQHF. The CDR3 nucleotides are TGCGCCAGCAGCCCCCGGGACACCCTGAGAAATCAGCCCCAGCATTTT.

The chain is built from TRBV5-6 and TRBJ2-7; maybe TRBD2 (5 bases). V was shortened by 5 bases and J by 6 bases, with 12 bases between the two germline ends. Germline V gene lookup returns CDR1 SGHDT and CDR2 YYEEEE. The CDR3 contains 12 residues. DNA for the CDR3: TGTGCCAGCAGGGCTTCGGGGTCCGAGCAGTACTTC. This translates into CASRASGSEQYF.

The chain recombines TRBV18 with TRBJ2-7, with 9 bases lining up with TRBD2. Germline CDR1 reads KGHSH; CDR2 reads LQKENI. This CDR3 comprises 15 residues. Trimming removed 2 bases from V and 6 bases from J; junction bases left unmatched: 8. CDR3 residues: CASSPATSGPREQYF. In DNA, the CDR3 is TGTGCCAGCTCACCAGCGACTAGCGGCCCACGCGAGCAGTACTTC.

The rearrangement uses TRBV6-5 and TRBJ1-1; a weak D match, TRBD1 (5 bases). Germline V lookup: CDR1 MNHEY, CDR2 SVGAGI. V was trimmed by 0 bases and J by 1 base, leaving 9 bases between them. The CDR3 loop spans 15 amino acids. CDR3 sequence (DNA): TGTGCCAGCAGTTACTCGAGCGGGGGGAACACTGAAGCTTTCTTT. Encoded protein: CASSYSSGGNTEAFF.

This chain connects TRBV6-1 to TRBJ1-1, with D possibly being TRBD1 (6 bases). V dropped 4 bases and J dropped 10 bases, with 16 bases sitting between them. Germline CDR1 is MNHNS and CDR2 is SASEGT. There are 13 residues in the CDR3. CDR3 in amino acids: CASSGTGSGSAFF. The CDR3 DNA reads TGTGCCAGCAGTGGCACAGGGTCGGGGTCAGCTTTCTTT.

This chain joins TRBV14 and TRBJ2-2; no reliable D call. Germline CDR1 is SGHDN and CDR2 is FVKESK. Trimming removed 0 bases at V and 1 base at J, with 12 bases between. The CDR3 is made up of 17 amino acids. The CDR3, as DNA: TGTGCCAGCAGCCAAGATCTAACAGCACTGAACACCGGGGAGCTGTTTTTT. Encoded protein: CASSQDLTALNTGELFF.

This clone was counted a single time. The chain combines TRBV4-2 with TRBJ1-4; TRBD1 is a possible D gene (6 bases). The V gene lost 2 bases and the J gene lost 11 bases, with 18 bases spanning the gap. The CDR3 covers 15 residues. The germline V gene has CDR1 LGHNA and CDR2 YNFKEQ. CDR3 sequence (DNA): TGTGCCAGCAGCCAACCTAAACAGGGTCTCGGGAAACTGTTTTTT. It yields the protein CASSQPKQGLGKLFF.

CDR3: CAISESIHSGNEQFF. The CDR3 DNA sequence: TGTGCCATCAGTGAGTCGATTCATTCGGGTAATGAGCAGTTCTTC. The chain links TRBV10-3 to TRBJ2-1; D unclear. This CDR3 contains 15 residues. Germline values: CDR1 ENHRY, CDR2 SYGVKD. The V end lost 0 bases, the J end lost 7 bases, and 13 bases lay between the germline ends.

The rearrangement links TRBV7-9 to TRBJ2-5, with TRBD2 matching 7 bases. This CDR3 region has 14 residues. The J segment lost 3 bases and the V segment lost 0 bases, leaving 1 base of the junction unmatched. Germline V lookup: CDR1 SEHNR, CDR2 FQNEAQ (reference sequence). The CDR3 spells CASSLAGGEETQYF. The CDR3 DNA follows: TGTGCCAGCAGCTTAGCGGGAGGGGAAGAGACCCAGTACTTC.

The rearrangement joins TRBV6-5 to TRBJ2-7; tentatively, D is TRBD1 (6 bases). This CDR3 is 13 amino acids long. Trimming took 5 bases from V and 3 from J, leaving 11 bases between them. Germline CDR1 MNHEY, CDR2 SVGAGI. CDR3 residues: CASSLGQRYEQYF. In DNA, the CDR3 is TGTGCCAGCAGTCTTGGACAGCGCTACGAGCAGTACTTC.

The rearrangement uses TRBV5-5 and TRBJ2-2, with TRBD2 as a possible D gene (7 bases). Trimming left V 8 bases short and J 3 bases short, with 17 bases between. The CDR3 is 15 residues long. Germline V CDR1 and CDR2: SGHKS, YYEKEE (reference sequence). CDR3: CARGGDILDTGELFF. CDR3 sequence (DNA): TGTGCCAGGGGGGGGGACATCCTTGACACCGGGGAGCTGTTTTTT.

This chain connects TRBV18 to TRBJ2-2, with 14 bases that match TRBD2. Per germline, CDR1 KGHSH and CDR2 LQKENI. This CDR3 has 18 residues. J lost 2 bases, V lost 4 bases, and 6 bases had no gene match. The CDR3 DNA is TGTGCCAGCTCACAAACCGGGACTAGCGGGAGAAACACCGGGGAGCTGTTTTTT. Amino acids: CASSQTGTSGRNTGELFF.